A selection of T cell receptor beta chains follows, all from one sample in a study of blood T cell repertoires in COVID-19. Repertoires were generated with immunoSEQ multiplex PCR, while TCRdb's copy carries only in-frame clones and drops some. The repertoire holds roughly 70,000 clones, with 76% as singletons. Specimen: peripheral blood. Receptors originate from a man in his fifties or sixties with COVID-19, enrolled during active disease. CDR3s include the opening cysteine and the closing phenylalanine or tryptophan. D genes are given only for firm matches. Not every row has a clone size; where given, it reads once, few, many or a size class.

J: TRBJ1-3; size: NA; D: TRBD1; V: TRBV2; length: 16; CDR3: CASSRTGPGGGNTIYF; DNA: TGTGCCAGCAGTCGTACAGGTCCAGGGGGCGGAAACACCATATATTTT
J: TRBJ2-7; size: few; D: TRBD1; V: TRBV5-4; length: 18; CDR3: CASSLDRERPPTSDEQYF; DNA: TGTGCCAGCAGTCTCGACAGGGAAAGGCCCCCAACTTCCGACGAGCAGTACTTC
J: TRBJ1-1; size: NA; D: NA; V: TRBV11-2; length: 14; CDR3: CASSLATGYTEAFF; DNA: TGTGCCAGCAGCTTAGCGACGGGGTACACTGAAGCTTTCTTT
J: TRBJ2-1; size: NA; D: NA; V: TRBV14; length: 15; CDR3: CASSQAPGSVNEQFF; DNA: TGTGCCAGCAGCCAAGCCCCCGGGTCGGTCAATGAGCAGTTCTTC
J: TRBJ2-1; size: NA; D: NA; V: TRBV25-1; length: 17; CDR3: CASSERSSRTANNEQFF; DNA: TGTGCCAGCAGTGAGCGAAGCAGCCGGACAGCAAACAATGAGCAGTTCTTC
J: TRBJ2-3; size: NA; D: TRBD2; V: TRBV27; length: 19; CDR3: CASSLSRQGTSGEEDTQYF; DNA: TGTGCCAGCAGTTTATCCCGGCAGGGCACTAGCGGGGAGGAAGATACGCAGTATTTT
J: TRBJ2-5; size: few; D: TRBD2; V: TRBV7-9; length: 14; CDR3: CASSFGTSSETQYF; DNA: TGTGCCAGCAGCTTCGGGACTAGCTCAGAGACCCAGTACTTC
J: TRBJ1-1; size: many; D: TRBD1; V: TRBV6-5; length: 13; CDR3: CASSRGQRYEAFF; DNA: TGTGCCAGCAGTCGGGGACAGCGGTATGAAGCTTTCTTT
J: TRBJ1-2; size: NA; D: NA; V: TRBV19; length: 14; CDR3: CASKVSGWNYGYTF; DNA: TGTGCCAGTAAAGTTTCAGGCTGGAACTATGGCTACACCTTC
J: TRBJ2-7; size: NA; D: TRBD2; V: TRBV27; length: 14; CDR3: CASSLGGSGGEQYF; DNA: TGTGCCAGCAGTTTAGGCGGGAGTGGAGGCGAGCAGTACTTC
J: TRBJ2-3; size: NA; D: NA; V: TRBV24-1; length: 15; CDR3: CATSDPLTVTDTQYF; DNA: TGTGCCACCAGTGATCCACTAACCGTCACAGATACGCAGTATTTT